The present T cell receptor beta chain was sequenced within a study of sequential checkpoint blockade in melanoma. Assay: immunoSEQ multiplex PCR; the TCRdb copy retains only in-frame clones and omits some. The repertoire holds around 10,000 clones, around 73% seen once, with 36% in the top ten. The treatment is: randomized to nivolumab then ipilimumab (arm A) or the reverse (arm B). None of the patients previously received DNA-damaging chemotherapy. From thawed PBMCs, live CD3+CD8+ cells negative for CD19 and CD56 were sorted. Trimming stripped 5 bases from V and 0 bases from J, with 11 bases between. From germline, CDR1 is SEHNR and CDR2 FQNEAQ (reference sequence). The CDR3 runs to 14 residues.

Sequencing used CD8+ T cells sorted from blood (inferred from file names), obtained from a patient given nivolumab and ipilimumab in sequence. This chain uses TRBV7-9 with TRBJ2-7; tentatively, D is TRBD1 (6 bases). This TCR was recovered from a human donor with melanoma. This chain's CDR3 is CASSRGQSSYEQYF. Here the CDR3 DNA reads TGTGCCAGCAGCCGCGGACAGAGCTCCTACGAGCAGTACTTC.